This T cell receptor (beta chain) was obtained from a study of T cells in Graves' hyperthyroidism and ophthalmopathy (dated by TCRdb to about 2019). General notes on the study: Peripheral blood samples were taken at initial diagnosis, before any treatment was given. In roughly six Graves' hyperthyroidism patients, the study also compared T-cell repertoires from thyroid tissue with T-cell repertoires from blood. The paper reports TCR Vbeta CDR3 sequencing of approximately 140 peripheral blood samples: 43 ophthalmopathy, fewer than 80 hyperthyroidism and 17 progressor patients. Whether ophthalmopathy could be predicted prospectively was tested in an independent validation cohort made up of 18 to 20 hyperthyroidism patients plus 17 patients who later progressed to ophthalmopathy. The 85 to 100 discovery patients were divided at random into training and test sets in a 7:3 ratio. To identify TCR V-J signatures that set the groups apart, the researchers used a discovery cohort of about a hundred patients, made up of around 40 with Graves' ophthalmopathy and some 58 with stable Graves' hyperthyroidism. Once sampling was done, hyperthyroidism patients were given methimazole at a starting dose of 30 mg daily, whereas ophthalmopathy patients were given high-dose intravenous methylprednisolone. Overall results and qualifications from the work: Sample size was not statistically predetermined, and investigators were not blinded to group allocation. Most expanded thyroid clonotypes (frequency above 0.001) were also found in blood, which suggests that blood repertoires may mirror thyroid immune responses. In cross-validation, a model built on a 13 V-J signature told ophthalmopathy apart from stable hyperthyroidism with approximately 90% sensitivity and around 84% specificity, and in testing the same model reached 80%/75%. During validation, the model predicted progression to ophthalmopathy a median of roughly 7.1 months ahead of onset, with just under 71% sensitivity and roughly 75% specificity.

Stable Graves' hyperthyroidism was defined as the absence of progression to ophthalmopathy over 18 months of follow-up. Hyperthyroidism patients were newly diagnosed, with disease duration under 2 months, and aged 18 to 65 years. Any patient with an uncontrolled infection, another autoimmune disease, pregnancy or lactation was excluded. Diagnoses were established on the basis of clinical symptoms, serum thyroxine and TRAb, thyroid ultrasound, and orbital computed tomography. Ficoll-Paque density gradient centrifugation was used to isolate PBMCs from around 10 ml of fresh peripheral blood. Trizol reagent was used to extract total RNA, and RNA quality was then checked on an Agilent 2100 Bioanalyzer. The TCR beta CDR3 regions were amplified from RNA transcripts. A first-round RT-PCR of the TCR CDR3 used the HTBI primer set with the Qiagen OneStep RT-PCR kit. The libraries were constructed in a second round of multiplex PCR and then size-selected and purified. Paired-end sequencing of the libraries was performed with 100 bp reads on an Illumina HiSeq2000. Under the source paper's analysis protocol: SOAPnuke was used to process the raw data, throwing out any read that contained adapters or uncalled bases, had a mean Phred below 15, or lacked an exact constant-primer or identifier match. High-quality paired reads were merged using COPE v1.2.5, and each unique nucleotide sequence was defined as a clonotype. MiTCR v1.1 was used to align clonotypes to the IMGT TRBV, TRBD and TRBJ reference segments. Only V-J combinations with frequency above 0.0001, covering 99.2% of repertoires, were analysed. A TCS score was defined as the ratio between F50 (clonal expansion) and ExV (chaos), using BLOSUM62-based TCRdist between CDR3 peptides within each V-J. Welch's t-statistics and random forest reduced roughly 540 V-J features to about 13, which were used in a naive Bayes classifier (R e1071). TCRdb reprocessing: public reads trimmed at Q25 with fastp, clones called with MiXCR, in-frame beta chains kept. Each CDR3 protein gets just one entry, which takes the most common genes and DNA from the rows behind it. TCRdb's processing, not the study's, gives the V and J calls here. The sample table holds 360,000 or so distinct CDR3 sequences, of which about 19% were seen once. Jointly, the top ten make up around 3.4% of the sample.

Remarks on this clonotype: The target of this receptor is not known. The sample holds no much larger clone one base away, and base qualities are not on file.

The CDR3 sequence holds 15 residues, the cysteine and phenylalanine included. CDR3 DNA only is kept here, 45 bases in frame from base 1. V gives up 10 bases and J gives up 5 bases, and the segment between their germline ends measures 23 bases. The germline V gene provides CDR1 WSHSY and CDR2 SAAADI. The source is a woman aged 18-29 years with Graves' hyperthyroidism. Sequencing was performed on blood. The chain is encoded by TRBV10-2 joined to TRBJ1-2, with a tentative D gene TRBD1 over 5 matching bases. The bases read TGCGCCACCTTGGGGGACGGGACCTATTTATATGGCTACACCTTC. The encoded protein is CATLGDGTYLYGYTF.